This T cell receptor beta chain was sequenced during a study of shared clonotypes between healthy human individuals. TCRdb's table, derived via immunoSEQ multiplex PCR, lists solely in-frame clones and lacks some. The profile shows about half a million clones, roughly four fifths of them singletons. This CDR3 contains 14 residues. CDR1 GTSNPN and CDR2 SVGIG come from the germline V gene (reference sequence). V lost 2 bases to trimming and J lost 3 bases; unmatched junction nucleotides: 3. This TCR was sampled from a middle-aged woman in good health. Some clones in this sample may be carry-over from other donors' samples. The chain carries TRBV30 and TRBJ2-3, with 9 bases lining up with TRBD2. Specimen: PBMCs. In nucleotides, the CDR3 is TGTGCCTGGAGTCCCGGACTAGCGACAGATACGCAGTATTTT. It encodes CAWSPGLATDTQYF.